In this sample, the clone carrying this T cell receptor delta chain turned up a few times. A far more abundant clone sits one base away, making this likely a read error. Other DNA sequences in this sample translate to the same CDR3. The record originates from a study of gamma-delta chains in newborns, infants, children. Study in general: Microbial exposure reportedly drives polyclonal innate γδ T cell expansion after birth.

TCRdb re-called clones from the reads via CATT. The sample includes over a thousand delta-chain clones, more than 3.5% of them seen just once. CDR1 is GEAIGNYY and CDR2 is EKD in the germline V gene. V was pared by 0 bases and J by 0 bases, with 16 bases between. The CDR3 extends over 18 amino acids. The chain uses TRDV2 and TRDJ2; D is uncertain. The TCR sequence derives from a child who was a newborn, infant or young child, either healthy, febrile or measles-vaccinated (not recorded which). Sequenced input: blood. Here the CDR3 DNA reads TGTGCCTGTGACACCGGCGGCCCGGTCTTCTCTTTGACAGCACAACTCTTCTTT. It yields the protein CACDTGGPVFSLTAQLFF.